The rows below give T cell receptor beta chains drawn from one sample of a study of regulatory T cells in long-lasting Graves disease. MiXCR, applied by TCRdb to the multiplex PCR reads, yields one record per CDR3 protein. The sample holds a few hundred thousand distinct CDR3 sequences, approximately 13% seen once. The sample was also linked to a second study, of T cells in Graves' hyperthyroidism and ophthalmopathy.

The sample here was peripheral blood mononuclear cells (PBMCs), taken at new diagnosis, from a patient treated with antithyroid drugs. The receptors were gathered from a man aged 25-40 years with Graves disease. The CDR3 runs from the conserved cysteine through the conserved F or W. Fields, in order: CDR3 length, V gene, J gene, clone size, D gene, CDR3 DNA, CDR3 protein. D genes are given only for firm matches. Some rows have no size entry. The others give once, few or many, or a class for an expanded clone.

12	TRBV2	TRBJ2-1	many	TRBD2	TGTGCCGGCCGGAGCGGGGGCGATGAGCAGTTCTTC	CAGRSGGDEQFF
14	TRBV3-1	TRBJ2-5	few	TRBD2	TGTGCCAGCAGCCAACCCCAGACTAGCAAGACCCAGTACTTC	CASSQPQTSKTQYF
13	TRBV6-2/TRBV6-3	TRBJ2-3	many	-	TGTGCCAGCAGTTGGGGTAGCACAGATACGCAGTATTTT	CASSWGSTDTQYF
13	TRBV5-4	TRBJ1-2	many	-	TGTGCCAGCAGCTTGGCTGTTTCTAGGGGCTACACCTTC	CASSLAVSRGYTF
12	TRBV29-1	TRBJ2-1	many	TRBD1	TGCAGCGCGGACAGGGTTAAGAATGAGCAGTTCTTC	CSADRVKNEQFF
13	TRBV29-1	TRBJ2-7	many	-	TGCAGCGTTATGAACGGGTCCTTCTACGAGCAGTACTTC	CSVMNGSFYEQYF
14	TRBV20-1	TRBJ2-3	many	TRBD1	TGCAGTGCCCCGACAGGGGTCGGAACAGATACGCAGTATTTT	CSAPTGVGTDTQYF
11	TRBV19	TRBJ1-2	many	-	TGTGCCAGTAGTATTAACTATGGCTACACCTTC	CASSINYGYTF
12	TRBV20-1	TRBJ1-2	few	-	TGCAGTGCTGCAGGGGACATCTATGGCTACACCTTC	CSAAGDIYGYTF
14	TRBV12-3/TRBV12-4	TRBJ1-2	many	TRBD1	TGTGCCAGCAGTTGGGGACAGAAGAGCTATGGCTACACCTTC	CASSWGQKSYGYTF
15	TRBV19	TRBJ2-5	many	-	TGTGCCAGTACCGACGGTCCTAATAGACAAGAGACCCAGTACTTC	CASTDGPNRQETQYF
14	TRBV6-1	TRBJ2-5	few	-	TGTGCCAGCACCGAGCAGGGTCCCCAAGAGACCCAGTACTTC	CASTEQGPQETQYF
18	TRBV3-1	TRBJ2-5	many	-	TGTGCCAGCAGCCAAGATTCTGTTGCCAGTACTCAGCAAGAGACCCAGTACTTC	CASSQDSVASTQQETQYF
15	TRBV27	TRBJ2-7	many	-	TGTGCCAGCAGTTTATCGAAGACTGTTTCCTACGAGCAGTACTTC	CASSLSKTVSYEQYF
15	TRBV12-3/TRBV12-4	TRBJ1-2	many	-	TGTGCCAGCAGTCCGCGGACAAATACTAACTATGGCTACACCTTC	CASSPRTNTNYGYTF
15	TRBV24-1	TRBJ1-5	many	TRBD1	TGTGCCACCAGTGAGAGGGGGACAGGGGATCAGCCCCAGCATTTT	CATSERGTGDQPQHF
12	TRBV29-1	TRBJ1-2	few	-	TGCAGCGTGGTCGGCCTCAACTATGGCTACACCTTC	CSVVGLNYGYTF
15	TRBV20-1	TRBJ2-1	many	TRBD1	TGCAGTGCGGAATCCGGGACAGGGGGGTATAATGAGCAGTTCTTC	CSAESGTGGYNEQFF
14	TRBV5-1	TRBJ1-1	few	TRBD1	TGCGCCACCAAGGACAGGGACGTAAACACTGAAGCTTTCTTT	CATKDRDVNTEAFF
14	TRBV3-1	TRBJ2-5	few	TRBD1	TGTGCCAGCAGCCAGGACAGGGGGGCGCGGACCCAGTACTTC	CASSQDRGARTQYF
17	TRBV7-9	TRBJ2-1	many	-	TGTGCCAGCAGCCCCCTACAACTAGAGATCGGGTACAATGAGCAGTTCTTC	CASSPLQLEIGYNEQFF
18	TRBV12-3/TRBV12-4	TRBJ2-3	many	TRBD2	TGTGCCAGCAGAGCCGGACAGGCGACTAGCGGGGTTACAGATACGCAGTATTTT	CASRAGQATSGVTDTQYF
17	TRBV12-3/TRBV12-4	TRBJ2-2	many	TRBD2	TGTGCCACTAAGTGGGCTGGATGGCGGGAGGTCACCGGGGAGCTGTTTTTT	CATKWAGWREVTGELFF
16	TRBV9	TRBJ2-5	few	-	TGTGCCAGCAGCGTAGAATGGAGTGCGGTTTTTGAGACCCAGTACTTC	CASSVEWSAVFETQYF
13	TRBV5-1	TRBJ2-7	many	-	TGTGCCAGTAGACGCGAGAGCTCCTACGAGCAGTACTTC	CASRRESSYEQYF
13	TRBV18	TRBJ2-5	many	-	TGTGCCAGCAGCCCTCCTGTCCAAGAGACCCAGTACTTC	CASSPPVQETQYF
14	TRBV18	TRBJ2-2	many	-	TGTGCCAGCTCACCTCCGACCTTAACCGGGGAGCTGTTTTTT	CASSPPTLTGELFF
13	TRBV19	TRBJ2-1	-	-	TGTGCCAGTAGTATTACAGGGAACAATGAGCAGTTCTTC	CASSITGNNEQFF
16	TRBV6-1	TRBJ1-5	few	-	TGTGCCAGCAGACCTATAGAGGGCTGGGGCAATCAGCCCCAGCATTTT	CASRPIEGWGNQPQHF
11	TRBV24-1	TRBJ2-7	many	-	TGTGCCACCAGTAGGGACTACGAGCAGTACTTC	CATSRDYEQYF
15	TRBV2	TRBJ2-7	-	TRBD1	TGTGCCAGCAGAGACGGACAGGGAACTTCCTACGAGCAGTACTTC	CASRDGQGTSYEQYF
15	TRBV29-1	TRBJ1-1	-	-	TGCAGCGGGGGAGGGCGACAGGACCGGAACACTGAAGCTTTCTTT	CSGGGRQDRNTEAFF
14	TRBV7-9	TRBJ1-2	-	-	TGTGCCAGCAGCTTTCCCGGGCCCGAGGGCGGCTACACCTTC	CASSFPGPEGGYTF
12	TRBV7-2	TRBJ2-7	many	-	TGTGCCAGCAGCTTTTCGGGGATGTGGCCGCTATTC	CASSFSGMWPLF
18	TRBV20-1	TRBJ2-3	many	TRBD2	TGCAGTGCTAGCGGTCTAGCGGGAGTGAGGGGTAGCACAGATACGCAGTATTTT	CSASGLAGVRGSTDTQYF
16	TRBV24-1	TRBJ1-5	many	-	TGTGCCACCAGTGATGGGGGAAGGGCGAGCAATCAGCCCCAGCATTTT	CATSDGGRASNQPQHF
16	TRBV5-1	TRBJ2-5	many	TRBD2	TGCGCCAGCAGCTTTACTAGCGGGACCATCCGAGAGACCCAGTACTTC	CASSFTSGTIRETQYF
14	TRBV5-1	TRBJ2-7	-	-	TGCGCCAGCCACCGGGAATGGGGTGACTACGAGCAGTACTTC	CASHREWGDYEQYF
14	TRBV20-1	TRBJ2-1	many	-	TGCAGTGCTATGCGGCGGAGCTCCTACAATGAGCAGTTCTTC	CSAMRRSSYNEQFF
15	TRBV6-5	TRBJ2-1	-	-	TGTGCCAGCAGTTATGATTTTGAGGTTGGGAATGAGCAGTTCTTC	CASSYDFEVGNEQFF
15	TRBV20-1	TRBJ2-1	many	TRBD2	TGCAGTGCTAGAGAACGCGGGAGGAGTTGGAATGAGCAGTTCTTC	CSARERGRSWNEQFF
17	TRBV6-4	TRBJ2-1	-	-	TGTGCCAGCGATCAGGGCACTGGACCTTACGGCTACAATGAGCAGTTCTTC	CASDQGTGPYGYNEQFF
16	TRBV7-9	TRBJ2-3	many	TRBD2	TGTGCCAGCAGCGCGACTAGCGGGAGTTTGACAGATACGCAGTATTTT	CASSATSGSLTDTQYF
16	TRBV24-1	TRBJ2-6	many	-	TGTGCCACCAGTGATCGACAGTACTCTGGGGCCAACGTCCTGACTTTC	CATSDRQYSGANVLTF